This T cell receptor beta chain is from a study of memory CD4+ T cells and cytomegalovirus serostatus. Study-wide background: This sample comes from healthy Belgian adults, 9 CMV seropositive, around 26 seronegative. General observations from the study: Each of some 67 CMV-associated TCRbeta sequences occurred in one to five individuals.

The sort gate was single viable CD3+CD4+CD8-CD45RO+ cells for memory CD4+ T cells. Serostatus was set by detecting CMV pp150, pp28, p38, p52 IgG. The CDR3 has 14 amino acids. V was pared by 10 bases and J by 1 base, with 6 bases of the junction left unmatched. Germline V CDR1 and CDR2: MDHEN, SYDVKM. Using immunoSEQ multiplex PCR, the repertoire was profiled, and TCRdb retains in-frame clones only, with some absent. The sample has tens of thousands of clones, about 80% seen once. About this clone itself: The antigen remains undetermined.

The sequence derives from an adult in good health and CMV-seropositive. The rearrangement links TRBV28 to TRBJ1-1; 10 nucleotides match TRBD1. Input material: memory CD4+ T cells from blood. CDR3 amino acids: CATKTGGENTEAFF. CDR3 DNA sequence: TGTGCCACCAAGACAGGGGGCGAGAACACTGAAGCTTTCTTT.